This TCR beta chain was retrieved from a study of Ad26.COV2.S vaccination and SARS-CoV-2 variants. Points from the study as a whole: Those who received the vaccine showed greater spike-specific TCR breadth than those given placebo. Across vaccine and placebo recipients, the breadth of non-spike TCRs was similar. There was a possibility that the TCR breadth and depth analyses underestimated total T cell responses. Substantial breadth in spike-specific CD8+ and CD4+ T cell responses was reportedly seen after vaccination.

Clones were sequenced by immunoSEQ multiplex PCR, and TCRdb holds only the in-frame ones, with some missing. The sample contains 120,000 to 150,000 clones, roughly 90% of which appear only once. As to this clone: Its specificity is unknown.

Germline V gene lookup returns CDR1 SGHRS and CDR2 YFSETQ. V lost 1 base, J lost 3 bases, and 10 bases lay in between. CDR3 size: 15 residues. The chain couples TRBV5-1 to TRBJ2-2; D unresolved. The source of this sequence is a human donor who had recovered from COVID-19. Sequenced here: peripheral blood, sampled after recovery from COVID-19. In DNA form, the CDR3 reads TGCGCCAGCAGCTTGAATGCAGCTTACACCGGGGAGCTGTTTTTT. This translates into CASSLNAAYTGELFF.